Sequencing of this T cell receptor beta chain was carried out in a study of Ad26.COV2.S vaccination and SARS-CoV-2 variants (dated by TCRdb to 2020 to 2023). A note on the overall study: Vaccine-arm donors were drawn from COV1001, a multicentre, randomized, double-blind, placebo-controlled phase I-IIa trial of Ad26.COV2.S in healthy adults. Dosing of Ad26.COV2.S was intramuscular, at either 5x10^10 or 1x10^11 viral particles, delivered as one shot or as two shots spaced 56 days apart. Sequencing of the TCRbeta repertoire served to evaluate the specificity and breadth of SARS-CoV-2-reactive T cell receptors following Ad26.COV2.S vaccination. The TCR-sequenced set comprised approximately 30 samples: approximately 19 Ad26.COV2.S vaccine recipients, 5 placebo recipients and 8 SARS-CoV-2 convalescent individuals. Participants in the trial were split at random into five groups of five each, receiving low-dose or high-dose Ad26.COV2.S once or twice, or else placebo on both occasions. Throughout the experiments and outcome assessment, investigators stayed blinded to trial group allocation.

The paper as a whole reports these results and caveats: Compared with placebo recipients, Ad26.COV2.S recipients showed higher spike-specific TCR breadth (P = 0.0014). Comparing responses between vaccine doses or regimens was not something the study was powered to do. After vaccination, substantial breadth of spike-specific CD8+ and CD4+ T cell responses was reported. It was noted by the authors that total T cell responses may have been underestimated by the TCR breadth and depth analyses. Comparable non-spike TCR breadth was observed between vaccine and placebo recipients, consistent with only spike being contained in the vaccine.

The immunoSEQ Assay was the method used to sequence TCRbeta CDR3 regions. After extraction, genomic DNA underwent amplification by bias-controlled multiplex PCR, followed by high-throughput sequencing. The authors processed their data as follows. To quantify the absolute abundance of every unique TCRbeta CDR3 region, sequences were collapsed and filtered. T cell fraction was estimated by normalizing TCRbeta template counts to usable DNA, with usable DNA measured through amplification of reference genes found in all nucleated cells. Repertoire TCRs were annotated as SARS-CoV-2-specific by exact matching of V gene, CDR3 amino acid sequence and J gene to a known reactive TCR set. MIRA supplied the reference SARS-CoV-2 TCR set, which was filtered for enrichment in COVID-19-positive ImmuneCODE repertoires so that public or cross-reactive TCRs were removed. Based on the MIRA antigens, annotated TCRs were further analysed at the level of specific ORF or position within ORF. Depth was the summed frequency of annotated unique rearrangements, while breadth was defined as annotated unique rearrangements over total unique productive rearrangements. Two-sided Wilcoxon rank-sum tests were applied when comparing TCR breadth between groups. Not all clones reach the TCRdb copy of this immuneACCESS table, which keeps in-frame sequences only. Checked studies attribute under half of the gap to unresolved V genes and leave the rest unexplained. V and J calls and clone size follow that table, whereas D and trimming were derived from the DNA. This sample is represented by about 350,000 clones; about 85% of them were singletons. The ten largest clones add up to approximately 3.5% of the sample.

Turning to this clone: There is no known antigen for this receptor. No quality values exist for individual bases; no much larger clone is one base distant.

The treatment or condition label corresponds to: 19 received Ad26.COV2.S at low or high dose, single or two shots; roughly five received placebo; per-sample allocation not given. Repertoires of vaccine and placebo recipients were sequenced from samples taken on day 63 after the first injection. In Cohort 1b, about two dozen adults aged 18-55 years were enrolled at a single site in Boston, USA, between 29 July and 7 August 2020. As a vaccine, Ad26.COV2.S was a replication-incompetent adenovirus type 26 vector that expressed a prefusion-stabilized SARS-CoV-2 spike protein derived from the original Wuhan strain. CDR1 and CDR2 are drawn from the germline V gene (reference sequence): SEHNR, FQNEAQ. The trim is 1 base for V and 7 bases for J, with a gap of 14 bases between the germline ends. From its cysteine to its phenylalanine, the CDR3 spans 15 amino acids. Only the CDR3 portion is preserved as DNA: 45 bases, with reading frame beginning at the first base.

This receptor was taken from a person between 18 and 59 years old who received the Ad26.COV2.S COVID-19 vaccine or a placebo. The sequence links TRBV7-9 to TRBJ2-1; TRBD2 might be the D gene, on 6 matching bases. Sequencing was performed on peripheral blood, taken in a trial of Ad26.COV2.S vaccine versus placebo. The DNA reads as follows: TGTGCCAGCAGCTTAGGGGGGGAGAACTTGAATGAGCAGTTCTTC. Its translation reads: CASSLGGENLNEQFF.